A single T cell receptor (beta chain) is shown here with its context. This CDR3 has 17 residues. Germline values: CDR1 SGHDT, CDR2 YYEEEE. The V segment lost 4 bases and the J segment 2 bases; nucleotides outside the gene matches: 12. The data stem from a study of blood T cell repertoires in COVID-19. Profiling relied on immunoSEQ multiplex PCR, and the TCRdb table lists in-frame clones only, not all of them. The sample has over 250,000 clones, 75% to 90% seen once. This sequence joins TRBV5-6 and TRBJ2-1; 7 positions agree with TRBD1. The sequence came from a man between 45 and 60 years old with acute or convalescent COVID-19. Sequencing was performed on peripheral blood. CDR3 coding DNA: TGTGCCAGCAGCCTAGACTCCGGGACAGCTACCTACAATGAGCAGTTCTTC. Residues: CASSLDSGTATYNEQFF.